This T cell receptor beta chain was captured in a study of shared clonotypes between healthy human individuals. Across the study: For every donor, three CD4 naive, three CD4 memory, two CD8 naive and one CD8 memory plates were used. Regarding the study as a whole: The generation probabilities recorded for non-shared clonotypes fell below those of clonotypes shared by all four donors.

A deep-level run was used for the assay. Clones were sequenced by immunoSEQ multiplex PCR, and TCRdb holds only the in-frame ones, with some missing. The sample has more than 2 million clones, just over 90% seen once. This clone has a handful of counts. Its cognate antigen is unknown. The sample has other DNA sequences that encode this CDR3 too. The naive CD8 population came from CD45RO-negative cells selected for CCR7, without terminally differentiated effector memory CD45RA+ cells. Recent acute infections and vaccinations were absent in the healthy HIV-negative adult donors. Trimming left V 2 bases short and J 3 bases short, with 7 bases between. Per the germline V gene, CDR1 is MDHEN and CDR2 is SYDVKM. The CDR3 has 14 amino acids.

The TCR comes from a young man in good health. Some clones in this sample may be carry-over from other donors' samples. The chain uses TRBV28 and TRBJ2-2; possibly TRBD1 for D (5 bases). Sequences were obtained from naive CD8+ T cells from PBMCs. CDR3 DNA: TGTGCCAGCAGTTTACAGGGCGACACCGGGGAGCTGTTTTTT. The encoded protein is CASSLQGDTGELFF.